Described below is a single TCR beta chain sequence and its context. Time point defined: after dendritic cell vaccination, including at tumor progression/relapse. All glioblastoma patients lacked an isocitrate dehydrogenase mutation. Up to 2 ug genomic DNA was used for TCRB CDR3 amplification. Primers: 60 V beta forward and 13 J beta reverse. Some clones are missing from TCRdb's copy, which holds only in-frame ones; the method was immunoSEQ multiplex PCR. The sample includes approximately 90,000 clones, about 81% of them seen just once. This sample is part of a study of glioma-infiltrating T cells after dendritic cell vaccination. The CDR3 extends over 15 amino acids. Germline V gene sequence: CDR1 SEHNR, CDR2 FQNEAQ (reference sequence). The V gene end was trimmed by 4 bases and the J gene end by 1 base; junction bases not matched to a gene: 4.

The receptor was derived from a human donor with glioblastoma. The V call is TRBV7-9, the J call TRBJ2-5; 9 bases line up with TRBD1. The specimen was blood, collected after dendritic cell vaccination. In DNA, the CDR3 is TGTGCCAGCAGCTCAGGGGACAGGGCCCAAGAGACCCAGTACTTC. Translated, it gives CASSSGDRAQETQYF.